This passage covers 21 T cell receptor beta chains from one sample sequenced in a study of spatial heterogeneity in lung cancer. Each CDR3 protein is one row after TCRdb ran MiXCR on the 5' RACE reads. The profile shows approximately 39,000 distinct CDR3 sequences, about 7% of them singletons. The sample's time point: sample taken at primary tumor resection. The sequenced sample was PBMCs, obtained at surgery. These receptors all come from a female donor with early-stage non-small cell lung cancer.

The chain couples TRBV9 to TRBJ1-3; no clear D. CDR1 is SGDLS, CDR2 YYNGEE, per germline. The ends were cut back, 0 bases at V and 0 bases at J, with 7 bases in the middle. The CDR3 extends over 15 amino acids. CDR3 in amino acids: CASSVDGSSGNTIYF. CDR3 sequence (DNA): TGTGCCAGCAGCGTAGATGGCTCCTCTGGAAACACCATATATTTT.

At least ten counts were recorded for this clonotype. This chain uses TRBV20-1 with TRBJ2-7, with 11 bases aligning to TRBD1. This CDR3 has 14 amino acids. Losses at the gene ends were 1 base for V and 2 bases for J; bases not matched to a gene: 1. The V gene's germline CDR1 is DFQATT and CDR2 SNEGSKA (reference sequence). DNA of the CDR3: TGCAGTGCTAGAGTGGGACAGGGGGCCTACGAGCAGTACTTC. Residues: CSARVGQGAYEQYF.

There are many counts of this clonotype. The CDR3 region is CASRSFSGTPSYEQYF. The CDR3 region has the DNA TGTGCCAGCAGATCCTTCTCCGGGACACCCTCCTACGAGCAGTACTTC. The chain links TRBV28 to TRBJ2-7; D might be TRBD1 (6 bases). CDR1 MDHEN and CDR2 SYDVKM come from the germline V gene. This CDR3 contains 16 residues. V gave up 6 bases and J gave up 0 bases, with 18 bases separating them.

This clonotype was observed a handful of times. The V gene is TRBV4-2, the J gene TRBJ2-1, with D maybe TRBD2 (7 bases). V was shortened by 4 bases and J by 7 bases, with 20 bases between the two germline ends. The germline gives CDR1 LGHNA, CDR2 YNFKEQ. The CDR3 has 16 amino acids. The CDR3 spells CASSRKGGGRVNEQFF. The CDR3 DNA is TGTGCCAGCAGCCGCAAGGGGGGGGGCAGGGTGAATGAGCAGTTCTTC.

This clonotype came up a few times. The chain links TRBV14 to TRBJ2-1; weak D call: TRBD2 (5 bases). In germline, CDR1 is SGHDN, CDR2 FVKESK. V shed 2 bases and J shed 9 bases, with 11 bases lying between them. The CDR3 spans 13 residues. This CDR3 is CASSQYPSGEQFF. Written as DNA, the CDR3 is TGTGCCAGCAGCCAATACCCCAGCGGTGAGCAGTTCTTC. The whole variable domain, remainder taken from reference TRBV14 and TRBJ2-1, is EAGVTQFPSHSVIEKGQTVTLRCDPISGHDNLYWYRRVMGKEIKFLLHFVKESKQDESGMPNNRFLAERTGGTYSTLKVQPAELEDSGVYFCASSQYPSGEQFFGPGTRLTVL.

The chain uses TRBV6-2 or TRBV6-3 and TRBJ2-1, with TRBD2 identical over 11 bases. CDR1 is MNHEY, CDR2 SVGEGT, per germline. The CDR3 contains 15 residues. Unmatched junction bases numbered 5, after V lost 6 bases and J lost 4 bases. The CDR3 sequence: CASSPTSGGYNEQFF. The CDR3 DNA sequence: TGTGCCAGCAGCCCAACTAGCGGGGGATACAATGAGCAGTTCTTC.

This clonotype was found many times. The chain couples TRBV6-2 or TRBV6-3 to TRBJ2-5, with 11 bases lining up with TRBD2. Germline CDR1 and CDR2: MNHEY and SVGEGT. The ends lost 7 bases at V and 4 bases at J; junction bases unmatched: 5. The CDR3 is made up of 14 amino acids. CDR3: CASTRGTSGETQYF. In nucleotides, the CDR3 is TGTGCCAGCACTCGCGGGACTAGCGGAGAGACCCAGTACTTC.

A few counts support this clonotype. The rearrangement joins TRBV5-1 to TRBJ1-1; no reliable D call. The ends were cut back, 4 bases at V and 1 base at J, with 14 bases in the middle. CDR1 and CDR2 (germline): SGHRS, YFSETQ. CDR3 length: 15 residues. CDR3 in DNA: TGCGCCAGCAGCCCAGGTGATACGACGAACACTGAAGCTTTCTTT. Protein: CASSPGDTTNTEAFF.

V and J are TRBV11-2 and TRBJ1-2, with a weak D call TRBD1 (5 bases). Looked up from germline, CDR1 is SGHAT and CDR2 is FQNNGV. V lost 3 bases to trimming and J lost 5 bases, with 13 bases between them. CDR3 length: 14 amino acids. The CDR3 region has the DNA TGTGCCAGCAGCTTCACCGGGACGGAGTATGGCTACACCTTC. The encoded protein is CASSFTGTEYGYTF.

This clonotype was detected many times. This chain uses TRBV6-5 with TRBJ2-1; 11 bases are a match to TRBD2. Germline V CDR1 and CDR2: MNHEY, SVGAGI. V trimming: 4 bases; J trimming: 5 bases; junction bases outside the gene matches: 16. The CDR3 consists of 19 residues. The CDR3 region has the DNA TGTGCCAGCAGTTTTTCCGTATCCTTACTAGCGGGAGAGAACAATGAGCAGTTCTTC. It is translated as CASSFSVSLLAGENNEQFF.

This clonotype was counted at least ten times. The chain links TRBV6-6 to TRBJ2-3; possibly TRBD2 for D (6 bases). The CDR3 length is 12 residues. V was cut by 5 bases and J by 7 bases, with 10 bases left in between. Germline lookup yields CDR1 MNHNY and CDR2 SVGAGI (reference sequence). CDR3 residues: CASSGGAHTQYF. The CDR3, as DNA: TGTGCCAGCAGTGGAGGGGCCCATACGCAGTATTTT.

The genes are TRBV12-3 or TRBV12-4 and TRBJ2-3, with a weak D call TRBD2 (7 bases). The germline V and J ends were trimmed by 2 bases and 3 bases, with 24 bases remaining between them. The CDR3 has 19 residues. CDR3 in DNA: TGTGCCAGCAGTTTAAGGGTTTTCTTGGGGGGGCCCAGTACAGATACGCAGTATTTT. Translation gives CASSLRVFLGGPSTDTQYF.

This clonotype was observed at least ten times. The rearrangement links TRBV7-8 to TRBJ1-2, with TRBD1 matching over 7 bases. The length of the CDR3 is 15 residues. V was clipped by 5 bases and J by 2 bases; unmatched bases: 8. Germline V gives CDR1 SGHVS, CDR2 FQNEAQ. The DNA of the CDR3 is TGTGCCAGCAGCCCACTTTGGGGACAGAACTATGGCTACACCTTC. Its translation is CASSPLWGQNYGYTF. Complete variable domain (other parts from reference TRBV7-8 and TRBJ1-2): GAGVSQSPRYKVAKRGQDVALRCDPISGHVSLFWYQQALGQGPEFLTYFQNEAQLDKSGLPSDRFFAERPEGSVSTLKIQRTQQEDSAVYLCASSPLWGQNYGYTFGSGTRLTVV.

Ten or more counts support this clonotype. The chain is built from TRBV12-3 or TRBV12-4 and TRBJ1-5; 7 bases map to TRBD1. There are 17 residues in the CDR3. Trimming removed 5 bases from V and 0 bases from J; junction bases left unmatched: 10. The CDR3 DNA reads as TGTGCCAGCAGTCTCCGGGACAGTCCTATTAGCAATCAGCCCCAGCATTTT. Amino acids: CASSLRDSPISNQPQHF.

This clonotype has at least ten counts. This chain uses TRBV19 with TRBJ2-3; 8 bases align to TRBD1. In germline, CDR1 is LNHDA, CDR2 SQIVND (reference sequence). V shed 5 bases, J shed 10 bases, and the junction held 8 bases outside the gene matches. The CDR3 length is 13 residues. The CDR3 DNA sequence: TGTGCCAGTAGTCCGGGACAGGCTAAGTCGCAGTATTTT. Translated: CASSPGQAKSQYF.

J is TRBJ2-5 and V is TRBV20-1, with 8 nucleotides matching TRBD1. The germline gives CDR1 DFQATT, CDR2 SNEGSKA (reference sequence). The CDR3 loop spans 13 amino acids. The ends lost 6 bases at V and 3 bases at J; junction bases unmatched: 6. The CDR3: CSAMQGAEETQYF. The CDR3 region has the DNA TGCAGTGCAATGCAGGGGGCCGAAGAGACCCAGTACTTC.

There are many counts of this clonotype. The gene calls are TRBV12-3 or TRBV12-4 and TRBJ1-5, with TRBD1 identical over 12 bases. J was trimmed by 5 bases and V by 6 bases; bases with no gene match: 8. The CDR3 has 16 amino acids. CDR3 in amino acids: CASSSLGQGAHQPQHF. For the CDR3, the DNA is TGTGCCAGCAGCAGCTTGGGACAGGGGGCACATCAGCCCCAGCATTTT.

In its sample, this clonotype was seen a few times. J is TRBJ1-4 and V is TRBV20-1; tentatively, D is TRBD1 (5 bases). In germline, CDR1 is DFQATT, CDR2 SNEGSKA (reference sequence). V was trimmed by 6 bases and J by 7 bases, leaving 12 bases between them. CDR3 length: 12 amino acids. CDR3 sequence: CSARQGGEKLFF. CDR3 DNA: TGCAGTGCCCGGCAGGGCGGTGAAAAACTGTTTTTT.

This clonotype has a count of ten or more. The rearrangement links TRBV7-8 to TRBJ1-4, with D uncertain. The V gene's germline CDR1 is SGHVS and CDR2 FQNEAQ. The V end was cut by 1 base, the J end by 8 bases, with 8 bases between. The CDR3 totals 13 residues. CDR3 sequence: CASSLDREEKLFF. The CDR3 nucleotides are TGTGCCAGCAGCTTAGACCGGGAGGAAAAACTGTTTTTT.

This clonotype showed up just a few times. The genes are TRBV7-2 and TRBJ2-1; TRBD1 agrees at 8 bases. The trim removed 3 bases at V and 8 bases at J, leaving 6 bases unmatched. Germline-derived CDR1 and CDR2 are SGHTA and FQGNSA. The CDR3 loop spans 14 amino acids. DNA for the CDR3: TGTGCCAGCAGCTTCTACCAGGGGGCCCATGAGCAGTTCTTC. This translates into CASSFYQGAHEQFF.

The sample holds many counts of this clonotype. In nucleotides, the CDR3 is TGCAGTGCTAGACCAGGACTAGCGGGGAGACGTGAGACCCAGTACTTC. Protein: CSARPGLAGRRETQYF. The V call is TRBV20-1, the J call TRBJ2-5; 12 positions match TRBD2. Looked up from germline, CDR1 is DFQATT and CDR2 is SNEGSKA (reference sequence). CDR3 length equals 16 residues. Unmatched junction bases numbered 9, after V lost 2 bases and J lost 5 bases.